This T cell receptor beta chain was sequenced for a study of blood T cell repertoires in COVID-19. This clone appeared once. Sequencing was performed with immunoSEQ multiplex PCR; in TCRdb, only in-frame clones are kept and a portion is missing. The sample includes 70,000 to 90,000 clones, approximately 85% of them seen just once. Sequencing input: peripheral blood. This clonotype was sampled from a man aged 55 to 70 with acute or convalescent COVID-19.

CDR3 loop: CASSLGLGGEQYF. In DNA form, the CDR3 reads TGCGCCAGCAGTCTGGGACTAGGGGGCGAGCAGTACTTC. V usage is TRBV10-2 and J usage is TRBJ2-7, with 8 bases that match TRBD2. The CDR3 is 13 residues long. Per germline, CDR1 WSHSY and CDR2 SAAADI. With V trimmed by 5 bases and J by 6 bases, 6 bases remained unmatched.